This T cell receptor beta chain was retrieved from a study of blood T cell repertoires in COVID-19. Study as a whole: COVID-19 samples from acute and convalescent phases originated in the United States, Italy and Spain. Sample material is recorded as cDNA or gDNA derived from T cells, B-cell-depleted T cells, or PBMCs.

Original data processing: Reference gene primer amplification gave nucleated cell count estimates. Using immunoSEQ multiplex PCR, the repertoire was profiled, and TCRdb retains in-frame clones only, with some absent. D and trimming come from the DNA, and the V and J calls and clone size come from that table. This sample has roughly 290,000 clones, with around four fifths found just once. V lost 7 bases to trimming and J lost 3 bases, with 12 bases between them. This CDR3 region has 13 residues. Germline values: CDR1 MNHEY, CDR2 SVGAGI. The chain carries TRBV6-5 and TRBJ1-2; a possible D gene is TRBD1 (6 bases). The receptor's source is a woman aged 45-65 years with active or convalescent COVID-19. Sequenced: peripheral blood. For the CDR3, the DNA is TGTGCCAGCACTAAACAGGGCCACTATGGCTACACCTTC. Translation: CASTKQGHYGYTF.